What follows is one TCR beta chain and its context. CD45RO-negative, CCR7-positively selected cells formed the naive CD8 fraction, excluding terminally differentiated effector memory CD45RA+ cells. The CDR3 runs 13 residues. The germline V and J ends were trimmed by 0 bases and 7 bases, with 11 bases remaining between them. Germline V gene data show CDR1 as SGHDT and CDR2 as YYEEEE. This record belongs to a study of shared clonotypes between healthy human individuals. TCRdb keeps only in-frame clones here, not all; method: immunoSEQ multiplex PCR. The sample includes some 2.1 million clones, just over 90% of them seen just once.

V usage is TRBV5-6 and J usage is TRBJ2-7; D possibly corresponds to TRBD2 (6 bases). This TCR derives from a man aged 18 to 29 in good health. Some clones in this sample may be carry-over from other donors' samples. Input material: naive CD8+ T cells from PBMCs. CDR3 bases: TGTGCCAGCAGCTTGGGCGTCGCGGGGGAGCAGTACTTC. Protein sequence: CASSLGVAGEQYF. Full variable domain (outside the CDR3, taken from reference TRBV5-6 and TRBJ2-7): DAGVTQSPTHLIKTRGQQVTLRCSPKSGHDTVSWYQQALGQGPQFIFQYYEEEERQRGNFPDRFSGHQFPNYSSELNVNALLLGDSALYLCASSLGVAGEQYFGPGTRLTVT.